This TCR beta chain came from a study of OX40 agonist ivuxolimab in advanced cancers. This clone was seen just once. The trim removed 3 bases at V and 10 bases at J, leaving 6 bases unmatched. There are 13 residues in the CDR3. Germline loops: CDR1 MDHEN, CDR2 SYDVKM. This table comes from immunoSEQ multiplex PCR, and its TCRdb copy is limited to in-frame clones, with some not included. The sample lists fewer than 90,000 clones; around 86% were seen once. This chain connects TRBV28 to TRBJ1-1; the match to TRBD1 covers 9 bases. The sequencing here drew on CD4+ or CD8+ T cells sorted from blood, taken in a trial of the OX40 agonist ivuxolimab. The TCR sequence derives from an adult with an advanced solid tumor such as melanoma, head and neck, liver or kidney cancer. The CDR3 region has the DNA TGTGCCAGCAGTTTGGACAGGGGTCGCCGAGCTTTCTTT. Its translation: CASSLDRGRRAFF.